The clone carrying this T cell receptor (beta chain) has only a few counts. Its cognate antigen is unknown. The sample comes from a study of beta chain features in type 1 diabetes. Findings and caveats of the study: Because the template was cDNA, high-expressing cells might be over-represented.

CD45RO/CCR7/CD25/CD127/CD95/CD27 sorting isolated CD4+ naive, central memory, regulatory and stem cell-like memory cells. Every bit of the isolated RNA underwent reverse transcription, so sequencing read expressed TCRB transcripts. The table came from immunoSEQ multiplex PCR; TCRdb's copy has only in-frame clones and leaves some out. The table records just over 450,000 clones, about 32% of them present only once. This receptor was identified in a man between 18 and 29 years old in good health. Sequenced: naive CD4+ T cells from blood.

The CDR3 DNA follows: TGTGCCAGCAGCCCGCGGACTAGCGGGAACTACAATGAGCAGTTCTTC. Translated, it gives CASSPRTSGNYNEQFF. This chain connects TRBV11-2 to TRBJ2-1; 12 nucleotides agree with TRBD2. The germline V gene encodes CDR1 SGHAT and CDR2 FQNNGV. The CDR3 loop spans 16 amino acids. V shed 5 bases, J shed 3 bases, and the junction held 5 bases outside the gene matches.